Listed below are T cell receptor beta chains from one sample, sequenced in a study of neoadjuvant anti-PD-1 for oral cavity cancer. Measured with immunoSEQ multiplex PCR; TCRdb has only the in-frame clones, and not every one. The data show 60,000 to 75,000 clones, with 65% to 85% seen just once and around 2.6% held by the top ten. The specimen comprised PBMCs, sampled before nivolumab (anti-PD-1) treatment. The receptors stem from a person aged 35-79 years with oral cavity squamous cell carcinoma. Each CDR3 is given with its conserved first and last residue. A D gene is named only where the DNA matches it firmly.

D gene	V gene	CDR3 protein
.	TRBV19	CASSMTGADTQYF
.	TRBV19	CASSTRGATYGYTF
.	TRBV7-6	CASSLEAGTNEQFF
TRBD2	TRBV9	CASSVATMREGYNEQFF
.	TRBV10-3	CAITDDPEKQFF
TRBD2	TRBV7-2	CASSRSGGQTVQYF
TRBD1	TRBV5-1	CASSRQGEDNEQFF
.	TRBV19	CASSIGQGGNYGYTF
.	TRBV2	CASSEAGARSYGYTF
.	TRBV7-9	CASSATESTEAFF
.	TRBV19	CASTPSTGQYGYTF
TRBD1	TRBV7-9	CASSLDPGQGSTEAFF
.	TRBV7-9	CASSRDGTHLQPQHF
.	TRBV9	CASSVVGSDSPLHF
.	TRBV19	CASSNPAGDRDHGYTF
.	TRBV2	CASSRDSNTGELFF
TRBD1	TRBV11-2	CASSLFQGARGGANVLTF
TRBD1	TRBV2	CASSEMGQGITDTQYF
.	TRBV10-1	CASSESGRARTEAFF
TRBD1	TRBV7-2	CASSLGQGAGNTIYF
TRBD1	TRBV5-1	CASSFGTEGEKLFF
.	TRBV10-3	CAISVEGQDTEAFF
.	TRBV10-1	CASGGTDFYEQYF
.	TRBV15	CATRRDSNYGYTF
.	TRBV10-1	CASSSGGPPYEQYF
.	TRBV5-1	CASRGGGEPNEKLFF
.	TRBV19	CASSITPSSYNEQFF
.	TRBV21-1	CASSKEQGENSPLHF
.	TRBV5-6	CASSLDKSTDTQYF
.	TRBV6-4	CASRVSRVIGGEAFF
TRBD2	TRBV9	CASSGGLAGGTGELFF